Here is one TCR beta chain with its context. The target of this receptor is not known. No clone much larger than this one lies a single base away; base qualities are absent. CDR3 length: 16 amino acids, cysteine to phenylalanine. Only the CDR3 DNA is retained, 48 bases long and in frame from the first base. V is cut by 3 bases and J by 0 bases, and the space between the germline ends is 15 bases. CDR1 is given as SEHNR and CDR2 as FQNEAQ, both from the germline V gene (reference sequence). This sample was taken from a study of shared clonotypes between healthy human individuals (TCRdb year 2020). Looking at the study overall: Two women and a few men aged 18 to 49 years were included in the cohort. Per donor, three plates each were used for CD4 naive and CD4 memory, two for CD8 naive, and one for CD8 memory. The study deeply sequenced blood TCR repertoires of five healthy adults to estimate repertoire size and the extent of clonotype sharing between individuals. Libraries were prepared and TCR repertoires were sequenced by different laboratories using diverse techniques, in order to increase sequencing depth and limit assay-specific biases. Between about 0.94 and 8.9 billion PBMCs per donor were obtained by leukapheresis. What the authors observed across the whole study: Based on pairwise subsampling, the degree of clonotype sharing among donors was expected to be affected by sequencing depth. The small number of donors limited the genetic and exposure-history diversity represented. Naive subsets generally had larger estimated clonotype richness than memory subsets. Rarefaction of sorted-subset datasets indicated incomplete sequencing despite the large sequencing depth. Higher generation probabilities were observed for clonotypes shared by all four sorted-subset donors than for non-shared clonotypes. When a handful of donors were compared, the shared fraction of clonotypes was about 5% for naive CD4, around 3.5% for naive CD8, 2% to 2.5% for memory CD4, and around 0.4% for memory CD8. Only blood was sampled, and tissue TCR repertoires likely differ from those in blood.

Using the deep immunoSEQ assay, multiplex PCR amplified TCR CDR3 regions from genomic DNA. Genomic DNA extracted from each cell subset was distributed evenly over all wells of several immunoSEQ 96-well plates, and each plate served as one replicate. For sorted subsets, each replicate PCR was loaded with around 200 ng genomic DNA, equivalent to 30,000 or so T cell genomes. Purified libraries were measured with a Qubit 3.0 fluorometer, size-checked on a Bioanalyzer 2100, and measured again with the KAPA Library Quantification kit. Every immunoSEQ 96-well plate was sequenced on a separate single-read 150-cycle Illumina NextSeq 550 flow cell. The study's processing was this. Because the immunoSEQ output held only junctional sequences and lacked quality scores, the filtering could not match the filtering applied to full-length reads. To assign V/J genes and CDR3, sequences were annotated using PyIR, a Python wrapper for IgBLAST v1.9, with IMGT germline references. Reads were filtered out if the reads had weak V/J assignments (E-value above 1e-6), no CDR3, stop codons, out-of-frame junctions, or ambiguous translated residues. V3J clonotypes were defined as sequences sharing an identical inferred V gene, J gene, and CDR3 amino acid sequence. Percentage overlap between repertoires was computed as shared unique clonotypes divided by the size of the smaller repertoire. Repertoire richness was assessed with RTK rarefaction, the Chao1 estimator, and Recon v2.1 estimates of unobserved clonotypes. OLGA was used to compute generation probabilities for all TCRbeta clonotypes that the gDNA method yielded from a handful of donors. Held by TCRdb, this immuneACCESS table contains in-frame sequences only and omits some clones. Under half of the omission traces to an unresolved V gene where checked; the cause of the rest is unknown. For V, J and clone size, that table is used; D and trimming come from the DNA. The sample table records approximately 1.9 million clones; roughly 95% of these occur just once. Approximately 1.6% of the sample comes from the top ten.

CD8 naive samples were obtained by positive selection for CCR7 among CD45RO-negative cells, yielding a CD45RA+CCR7+ population from which TemRA cells were excluded. The donors were healthy, HIV-negative adults with no recently reported acute infections or vaccinations. Only Caucasian adults living in Nashville, Tennessee, USA were represented among the donors. Blood was collected by leukapheresis, and PBMCs were isolated by Ficoll-Histopaque density gradient centrifugation and then cryopreserved in liquid nitrogen vapor phase. Purity and quantity of every magnetically sorted T cell population were checked by analytical flow cytometry. Each sorted fraction had its genomic DNA isolated and then quantified by UV absorbance on a Nanodrop 2000c.

The receptor was isolated from a man aged 18 to 29 in good health. Some clones in this sample may be carry-over from other donors' samples. Recombination connected TRBV7-9 to TRBJ2-7; the best D guess is TRBD2, with 6 bases matching. The sample was naive CD8+ T cells from PBMCs. Read against the paper, the sample's cell subset or site label means: CD45RA+CCR7+. The DNA reads as follows: TGTGCCAGCAGCTTCCCCGCGGGCGGGATCTCCTACGAGCAGTACTTC. Its protein product is CASSFPAGGISYEQYF.